The present entry profiles one T cell receptor beta chain with its context. This specimen comes from a study of blood T cell repertoires in COVID-19. Study details: There were acute and convalescent COVID-19 samples, and they came from the United States, Italy and Spain.

Germline trimming cut 4 bases from V and 6 bases from J; bases unmatched to any gene: 4. The CDR3 has 14 residues. CDR1 and CDR2 from the germline V gene are SGHTA and FQGNSA. In the study's own analysis: Estimation of nucleated cell counts relied on the amplification of reference gene primers. Using immunoSEQ multiplex PCR, the repertoire was profiled, and TCRdb retains in-frame clones only, with some absent. V, J and clone size are taken as reported in that table, and D and trimming were inferred from the DNA itself. The sample has about 80,000 clones; approximately 76% are singletons. The chain combines TRBV7-2 with TRBJ2-5; 11 nucleotides agree with TRBD2. The sequence came from a man between 65 and 85 years old with active or convalescent COVID-19. Sequencing was done on a sample of peripheral blood. Written as DNA, the CDR3 is TGTGCCAGCAGCTCTAGACTAGCGGGGAAGACCCAGTACTTC. Its translation is CASSSRLAGKTQYF.